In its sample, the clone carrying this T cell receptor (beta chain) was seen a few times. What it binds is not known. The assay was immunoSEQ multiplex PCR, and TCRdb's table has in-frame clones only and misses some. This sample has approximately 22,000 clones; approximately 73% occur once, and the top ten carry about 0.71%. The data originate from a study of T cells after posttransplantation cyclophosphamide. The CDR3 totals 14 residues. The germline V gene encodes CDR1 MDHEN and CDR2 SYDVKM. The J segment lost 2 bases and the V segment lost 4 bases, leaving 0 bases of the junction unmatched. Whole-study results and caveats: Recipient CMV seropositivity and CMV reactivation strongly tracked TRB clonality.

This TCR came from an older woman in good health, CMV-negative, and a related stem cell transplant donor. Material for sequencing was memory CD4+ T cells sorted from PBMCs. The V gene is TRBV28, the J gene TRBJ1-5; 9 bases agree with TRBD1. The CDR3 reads CASSWTGGNQPQHF. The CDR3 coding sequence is TGTGCCAGCAGTTGGACAGGGGGCAATCAGCCCCAGCATTTT.